These T cell receptor beta chains were read from a single sample in a study of PD-1 blockade in classical Hodgkin lymphoma. Using immunoSEQ multiplex PCR, the repertoire was profiled, and TCRdb retains in-frame clones only, with some absent. The data contain about 90,000 clones, less than 95% of them singletons. Sample: peripheral blood mononuclear cells (PBMCs), taken before the fourth cycle of nivolumab. The receptors here all came from a human donor with classical Hodgkin lymphoma. Each CDR3 is given with its conserved first and last residue. The order of the fields is J gene, D gene, clone size, V gene, CDR3 protein, CDR3 DNA. D genes are given only for firm matches. Expanded clones are given a class, and other clones once, few, many or no size at all.

TRBJ1-2	TRBD1	.	TRBV6-1	CASSRGQGQGYTF	TGTGCCAGCAGCCGCGGACAGGGTCAAGGCTACACCTTC
TRBJ1-1	.	.	TRBV28	CASSIDRFRKAFF	TGTGCCAGCAGTATAGACAGGTTTCGGAAAGCTTTCTTT
TRBJ2-7	.	.	TRBV7-9	CASSILDSTPYEQYF	TGTGCCAGCAGCATACTTGACAGCACTCCCTACGAGCAGTACTTC
TRBJ1-1	TRBD1	.	TRBV30	CACRRDRGWTEAFF	TGTGCCTGCAGACGGGACAGGGGTTGGACTGAAGCTTTCTTT
TRBJ2-7	TRBD1	.	TRBV29-1	CSVQGVAYEQYF	TGCAGCGTACAGGGGGTCGCCTACGAGCAGTACTTC
TRBJ1-1	.	.	TRBV7-2	CASSERRQSNTEAFF	TGTGCCAGCAGCGAACGACGGCAGTCGAACACTGAAGCTTTCTTT
TRBJ1-3	.	.	TRBV28	CASSFQGWTGNTIYF	TGTGCCAGCAGTTTTCAGGGTTGGACTGGAAACACCATATATTTT
TRBJ1-2	TRBD1	.	TRBV27	CASSPWIGGNDGYTF	TGTGCCAGCAGTCCCTGGATAGGGGGCAATGACGGCTACACCTTC
TRBJ2-5	.	.	TRBV7-2	CASSLKQRETQYF	TGTGCCAGCAGCTTAAAACAGAGGGAGACCCAGTACTTC
TRBJ2-7	TRBD2	.	TRBV7-8	CASSYLAGGHEQYF	TGTGCCAGCAGTTATCTAGCGGGGGGCCACGAGCAGTACTTC
TRBJ1-4	TRBD1	.	TRBV7-9	CASSGRDSRKLFF	TGTGCCAGCAGCGGGCGGGACAGCCGAAAACTGTTTTTT
TRBJ2-5	.	.	TRBV6-1	CASSEGLTRGNGETQYF	TGTGCCAGCAGTGAAGGACTAACCCGGGGTAACGGGGAGACCCAGTACTTC
TRBJ1-1	TRBD1	once	TRBV10-3	CAISEGQGSGHTEAFF	TGTGCCATCAGTGAAGGACAGGGGAGTGGTCACACTGAAGCTTTCTTT
TRBJ2-5	.	.	TRBV5-5	CASSRETQYF	TGTGCCAGCAGCCGCGAGACCCAGTACTTC
TRBJ2-7	.	.	TRBV18	CASSPRQINYEQYF	TGTGCCAGCTCACCAAGGCAGATCAACTACGAGCAGTACTTC
TRBJ2-2	.	.	TRBV4-2	CASLRGRTGELFF	TGTGCCAGCCTGCGGGGGCGAACCGGGGAGCTGTTTTTT
TRBJ2-1	.	.	TRBV19	CASSISGFYNEQFF	TGTGCCAGTAGTATTTCGGGGTTCTACAATGAGCAGTTCTTC
TRBJ1-5	.	.	TRBV6-5	CASGRDWDNQPQHF	TGTGCCAGCGGCCGGGATTGGGACAATCAGCCCCAGCATTTT
TRBJ1-1	.	.	TRBV25-1	CASSDRPYTEAFF	TGTGCCAGCAGTGACAGACCCTACACTGAAGCTTTCTTT
TRBJ2-1	TRBD2	.	TRBV11-2	CASRGLAGSSYNEQFF	TGTGCCAGCAGGGGACTAGCGGGGAGCTCCTACAATGAGCAGTTCTTC
TRBJ1-2	.	.	TRBV9	CASSFRRQEQSYGYTF	TGTGCCAGCAGCTTCCGCAGACAGGAACAGAGCTATGGCTACACCTTC
TRBJ2-4	.	.	TRBV7-2	CASSLEAGNIQYF	TGTGCCAGCAGCTTAGAGGCAGGGAACATTCAGTACTTC
TRBJ2-7	.	.	TRBV11-2	CASSLEGGIRYEQYF	TGTGCCAGCAGCTTAGAAGGGGGAATACGCTACGAGCAGTACTTC
TRBJ2-7	.	.	TRBV18	CASSPGTGAYEQYF	TGTGCCAGCTCACCAGGGACCGGGGCCTACGAGCAGTACTTC
TRBJ1-1	TRBD1	.	TRBV10-1	CASSLGQSNTEAFF	TGCGCCAGCAGCTTGGGACAGTCGAACACTGAAGCTTTCTTT
TRBJ1-6	.	.	TRBV30	CAGDTGTYSPLHF	TGTGCCGGAGATACAGGGACGTATTCACCCCTCCACTTT
TRBJ2-7	.	.	TRBV5-6	CASSLAGGDEQYF	TGTGCCAGCAGCTTGGCGGGGGGCGACGAGCAGTACTTC
TRBJ1-2	TRBD1	.	TRBV7-9	CASSVTGGAGYGYTF	TGTGCCAGCAGCGTTACAGGGGGCGCCGGCTATGGCTACACCTTC
TRBJ2-3	.	.	TRBV27	CASSFPGRSTDTQYF	TGTGCCAGCAGTTTCCCGGGCCGGAGCACAGATACGCAGTATTTT
TRBJ2-7	.	.	TRBV20-1	CSVSTATEQYF	TGCAGTGTATCGACAGCAACCGAGCAGTACTTC
TRBJ1-5	TRBD1	.	TRBV30	CAWSRGPDQPQHF	TGTGCCTGGAGCAGGGGGCCCGATCAGCCCCAGCATTTT
TRBJ1-3	.	.	TRBV5-8	CASIARRRQVVGNTIYF	TGTGCCAGCATCGCGAGAAGGAGACAGGTCGTTGGAAACACCATATATTTT
TRBJ2-2	TRBD1	.	TRBV18	CASSPPGQGTNTGELFF	TGTGCCAGCTCACCTCCGGGACAGGGGACGAACACCGGGGAGCTGTTTTTT
TRBJ2-7	TRBD2	.	TRBV2	CASSESGEPYEQYF	TGTGCCAGCAGTGAAAGCGGGGAACCCTACGAGCAGTACTTC
TRBJ1-2	.	once	TRBV7-5	CVRSLGQDYGYTF	TGTGTCAGAAGCTTAGGACAAGACTATGGCTACACCTTC
TRBJ1-5	TRBD1	once	TRBV19	CASSKETGGSNQPQHF	TGTGCCAGTAGTAAGGAGACAGGGGGGAGCAATCAGCCCCAGCATTTT
TRBJ1-2	.	.	TRBV5-5	CASSAGQYGYTF	TGTGCCAGCAGCGCAGGACAGTATGGCTACACCTTC
TRBJ1-1	.	few	TRBV19	CASSTRHLNTEAFF	TGTGCCAGTAGTACCAGACACTTGAACACTGAAGCTTTCTTT
TRBJ2-3	TRBD2	.	TRBV7-2	CASSTGLAGSTDTQYF	TGTGCCAGCAGCACGGGACTAGCGGGGAGCACAGATACGCAGTATTTT
TRBJ2-7	.	.	TRBV30	CAWIRDTRSYEQYF	TGTGCCTGGATCCGGGACACTCGATCCTACGAGCAGTACTTC
TRBJ2-3	.	.	TRBV4-2	CASSQDGSPTDTQYF	TGTGCCAGCAGCCAAGATGGGTCCCCCACAGATACGCAGTATTTT
TRBJ1-3	.	.	TRBV7-2	CASSLAGGVSGNTIYF	TGTGCCAGCAGCTTAGCGGGGGGGGTATCAGGAAACACCATATATTTT
TRBJ2-2	.	.	TRBV7-9	CASSPSLSGELFF	TGTGCCAGCAGCCCTAGCTTGTCCGGGGAGCTGTTTTTT
TRBJ2-2	.	.	TRBV11-2	CASSRVPNTGELFF	TGTGCCAGCAGCAGGGTCCCGAACACCGGGGAGCTGTTTTTT
TRBJ2-4	.	.	TRBV29-1	CSVWASTKNIQYF	TGCAGCGTGTGGGCTTCAACCAAAAACATTCAGTACTTC